The 16 T cell receptor beta chains below all came from one sample that was sequenced in a study of spatial heterogeneity in lung cancer. TCRdb processed the 5' RACE reads anew with MiXCR; each CDR3 protein has one entry. This repertoire shows approximately 29,000 distinct CDR3 sequences, approximately 8.4% found once; its top ten account for about 36%. The time point was: sample taken at primary tumor resection. Sequencing of whole RNA from tumor, nontumor lung or frozen PBMC involved no sorting. Material: PBMCs, obtained at surgery. Receptor source: a female donor with early-stage non-small cell lung cancer.

The table lists this clonotype with many counts. The J gene is TRBJ2-2, the V gene TRBV19; 9 bases match TRBD2. V lost 5 bases to trimming and J lost 6 bases; unmatched junction nucleotides: 7. The CDR3 has 15 residues. Germline lookup yields CDR1 LNHDA and CDR2 SQIVND (reference sequence). The CDR3 region is CASSATSGLAGELFF. The DNA of the CDR3 is TGTGCCAGTAGTGCGACTAGCGGCCTTGCCGGGGAGCTGTTTTTT.

This rearrangement joins TRBV9 to TRBJ2-5, with D possibly being TRBD1 or TRBD2 (5 bases each). From germline, CDR1 is SGDLS and CDR2 YYNGEE. CDR3 length: 14 amino acids. V shed 1 base and J shed 3 bases, with 10 bases lying between them. For the CDR3, the DNA is TGTGCCAGCAGCGTAAGTGGGGGAGAAGAGACCCAGTACTTC. The encoded protein is CASSVSGGEETQYF. The full variable domain, with the rest looked up from reference TRBV9 and TRBJ2-5, is DSGVTQTPKHLITATGQRVTLRCSPRSGDLSVYWYQQSLDQGLQFLIQYYNGEERAKGNILERFSAQQFPDLHSELNLSSLELGDSALYFCASSVSGGEETQYFGPGTRLLVL.

The table lists this clonotype with many counts. The chain uses TRBV21-1 and TRBJ1-1. TRBV21-1 constitutes a pseudogene. The length of the CDR3 is 12 residues. CDR3 sequence reads: CASSKLRTEAFF. The CDR3 region has the DNA TGTGCCAGCAGCAAGTTGCGCACTGAAGCTTTCTTT.

This clonotype has more than one count but fewer than ten. The J gene is TRBJ2-5, the V gene TRBV5-1; weak D call: TRBD1 (6 bases). CDR1 and CDR2 (germline): SGHRS, YFSETQ. The CDR3 is 14 amino acids. V was cut by 4 bases and J by 7 bases, with 17 bases left in between. This CDR3 reads CASSPADRGGTQYF. The CDR3 nucleotides are TGCGCCAGCAGCCCAGCGGACAGAGGAGGGACCCAGTACTTC.

The rearrangement links TRBV7-6 to TRBJ2-2, with D possibly being TRBD1 or TRBD2 (5 bases each). CDR3 length equals 13 residues. Germline-derived CDR1 and CDR2 are SGHVS and FNYEAQ. Deletions cut 5 bases from V and 4 bases from J, with 8 bases between. CDR3 protein: CASSPGGTGELFF. CDR3 DNA sequence: TGTGCCAGCAGCCCTGGGGGCACCGGGGAGCTGTTTTTT.

This chain uses TRBV20-1 with TRBJ1-5; D is possibly TRBD1 (6 bases). The CDR3 consists of 15 residues. In germline, CDR1 is DFQATT, CDR2 SNEGSKA (reference sequence). V dropped 2 bases and J dropped 1 base, with 12 bases sitting between them. In nucleotides, the CDR3 is TGCAGTGCTAGATACGGGGGCCGGAGCAATCAGCCCCAGCATTTT. Amino acids: CSARYGGRSNQPQHF.

This clonotype was counted between two and nine times. The CDR3 sequence: CATSEVGNTDTQYF. In nucleotides, the CDR3 is TGTGCCACCAGTGAGGTAGGGAACACAGATACGCAGTATTTT. The chain is built from TRBV24-1 and TRBJ2-3; D not certain. V lost 4 bases, J lost 2 bases, and 9 bases lay in between. Germline lookup yields CDR1 KGHDR and CDR2 SFDVKD. This CDR3 is 14 amino acids long.

This rearrangement joins TRBV5-1 to TRBJ2-5, with TRBD2 identical over 9 bases. Trimming at V came to 4 bases and at J to 4 bases, leaving 8 bases not matched to a gene. Looked up from germline, CDR1 is SGHRS and CDR2 is YFSETQ. This CDR3 spans 15 amino acids. CDR3 sequence (DNA): TGCGCCAGCAGCCTGAAACTAGCGGGCGGAGAGACCCAGTACTTC. Amino acid sequence: CASSLKLAGGETQYF.

In its sample, this clonotype was seen many times. V usage is TRBV7-2 and J usage is TRBJ1-6; 10 bases are shared with TRBD1. The CDR3 is made up of 13 amino acids. Looked up from germline, CDR1 is SGHTA and CDR2 is FQGNSA. With 7 bases clipped from V and 7 bases from J, the junction kept 1 base outside the gene matches. The CDR3 loop is CASTGQGNSPLHF. Written as DNA, the CDR3 is TGTGCCAGCACGGGACAGGGGAATTCACCCCTCCACTTT. Full variable domain (outside the CDR3, taken from reference TRBV7-2 and TRBJ1-6): GAGVSQSPSNKVTEKGKDVELRCDPISGHTALYWYRQSLGQGLEFLIYFQGNSAPDKSGLPSDRFSAERTGGSVSTLTIQRTQQEDSAVYLCASTGQGNSPLHFGNGTRLTVT.

This clonotype occurred many times. V usage is TRBV7-8 and J usage is TRBJ2-3; D ambiguous. The V and J ends lost 6 bases and 2 bases respectively, with 15 bases between them. CDR3 length equals 15 residues. Germline V gene data show CDR1 as SGHVS and CDR2 as FQNEAQ. The CDR3 coding sequence is TGTGCCAGCAGGCGGACCCAAACCAACACAGATACGCAGTATTTT. It yields the protein CASRRTQTNTDTQYF.

The sample holds many counts of this clonotype. This chain connects TRBV6-5 to TRBJ2-2; D not resolved. Between the trimmed V and J ends, which lost 2 bases and 1 base, there was a span of 5 bases. Per the germline V gene, CDR1 is MNHEY and CDR2 is SVGAGI. The CDR3 is 14 residues long. Here the CDR3 reads CASSYRWNTGELFF. Written as DNA, the CDR3 is TGTGCCAGCAGTTACCGCTGGAACACCGGGGAGCTGTTTTTT.

In this sample, this clonotype turned up many times. CDR3 nucleotides: TGTGCCACCAGTACATTGCAGAGGGTAGGCACAGATACGCAGTATTTT. Amino acids: CATSTLQRVGTDTQYF. The V call is TRBV24-1, the J call TRBJ2-3; maybe TRBD2 (5 bases). The CDR3 contains 16 residues. Trimming removed 6 bases from V and 1 base from J, with 16 bases in between. Per the germline V gene, CDR1 is KGHDR and CDR2 is SFDVKD.

There are a few counts of this clonotype. The chain employs TRBV11-2 and TRBJ1-1; D is undetermined. Trimming shortened V by 4 bases and J by 7 bases, and 10 bases separated the two germline ends. The CDR3 loop spans 12 amino acids. Germline V gene sequence: CDR1 SGHAT, CDR2 FQNNGV. The CDR3 loop reads CASSSRPGEAFF. The CDR3, as DNA: TGTGCCAGCAGCTCAAGACCAGGTGAAGCTTTCTTT.

This clonotype has at least ten counts. The chain employs TRBV5-1 and TRBJ2-1; TRBD2 matches 8 bases. Unmatched junction bases numbered 3, after V lost 3 bases and J lost 4 bases. Germline V gene sequence: CDR1 SGHRS, CDR2 YFSETQ. The CDR3 is 14 residues long. The DNA for the CDR3 is TGCGCCAGCAGCTCACTAGCGGAGTACAATGAGCAGTTCTTC. It is translated as CASSSLAEYNEQFF. Supplemented by reference TRBV5-1 and TRBJ2-1, the full variable domain reads KAGVTQTPRYLIKTRGQQVTLSCSPISGHRSVSWYQQTPGQGLQFLFEYFSETQRNKGNFPGRFSGRQFSNSRSEMNVSTLELGDSALYLCASSSLAEYNEQFFGPGTRLTVL.

At least ten counts were recorded for this clonotype. CDR3 in DNA: TGTGCCAGCAGCGTAGCTAGCTCCGGGGAGCTGTTTTTT. It translates to CASSVASSGELFF. The genes are TRBV9 and TRBJ2-2; perhaps TRBD2 as D (5 bases). The CDR3 is 13 amino acids. V lost 0 bases to trimming and J lost 6 bases, with 6 bases between them. CDR1 and CDR2 from the germline V gene are SGDLS and YYNGEE.

This clonotype has at least ten counts. V is TRBV14 and J is TRBJ2-1; possibly TRBD2 for D (5 bases). V lost 4 bases and J lost 8, with 12 bases in between. Per germline, CDR1 SGHDN and CDR2 FVKESK. This CDR3 region has 13 residues. Here the CDR3 DNA reads TGTGCCAGCAGCCCGACGGGAAGGCATGAGCAGTTCTTC. It yields the protein CASSPTGRHEQFF.